This T cell receptor (beta chain) emerged from a study of cytomegalovirus exposure and HLA in healthy donors. Study details: Roughly 85 million unique TCRs from HLA-typed donors made up an early data release. Membership in the Caucasian-associated ancestry cluster was found for around four fifths of approximately 400 genotyped donors.

With regard to this clone: Its cognate antigen is unknown.

Findings of the study overall: In a later analysis, the majority of CMV-associated beta chains seemingly showed HLA restriction.

The PCR made use of 60 Vbeta and 13 Jbeta primers. Using immunoSEQ multiplex PCR, the repertoire was profiled, and TCRdb retains in-frame clones only, with some absent. The sample holds 80,000 or so clones, roughly 60% seen once. Trimming left V 0 bases short and J 0 bases short, with 9 bases between. The CDR3 contains 16 residues. From germline, CDR1 is MRHNA and CDR2 SNTAGT. The chain uses TRBV6-4 and TRBJ2-1; no definite D call. The sample taken for sequencing was PBMCs. The TCR was taken from a man aged 25 to 40 in good health and CMV-seropositive. The CDR3 loop reads CASSDSKTRSYNEQFF. For the CDR3, the DNA is TGTGCCAGCAGTGACTCCAAGACTCGCTCCTACAATGAGCAGTTCTTC.